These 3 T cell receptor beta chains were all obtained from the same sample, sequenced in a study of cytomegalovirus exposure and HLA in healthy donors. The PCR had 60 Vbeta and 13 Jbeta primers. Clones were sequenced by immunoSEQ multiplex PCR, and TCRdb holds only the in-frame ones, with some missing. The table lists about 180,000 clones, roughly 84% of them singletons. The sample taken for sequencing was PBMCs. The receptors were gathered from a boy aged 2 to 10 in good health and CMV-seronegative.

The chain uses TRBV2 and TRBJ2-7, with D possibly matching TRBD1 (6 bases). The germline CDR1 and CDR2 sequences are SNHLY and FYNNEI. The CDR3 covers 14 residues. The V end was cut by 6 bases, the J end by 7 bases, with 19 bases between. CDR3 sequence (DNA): TGTGCCAGCAGGAGTACTTTGGGGGCGAGGGAGCAGTACTTC. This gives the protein CASRSTLGAREQYF.

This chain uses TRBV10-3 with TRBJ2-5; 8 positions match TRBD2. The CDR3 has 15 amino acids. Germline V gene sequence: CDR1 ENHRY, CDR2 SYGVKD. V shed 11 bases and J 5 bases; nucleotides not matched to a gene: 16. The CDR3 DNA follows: TGTGCCTCAGGGAGCGGGGGTGGCAGGCAGGAGACCCAGTACTTC. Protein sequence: CASGSGGGRQETQYF.

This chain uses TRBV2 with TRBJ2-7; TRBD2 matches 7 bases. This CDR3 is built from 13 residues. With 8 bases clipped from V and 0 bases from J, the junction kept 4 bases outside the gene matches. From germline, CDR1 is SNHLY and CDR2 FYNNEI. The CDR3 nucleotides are TGTGCCAGCTCTGGGACTATCTCCTACGAGCAGTACTTC. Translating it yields CASSGTISYEQYF.